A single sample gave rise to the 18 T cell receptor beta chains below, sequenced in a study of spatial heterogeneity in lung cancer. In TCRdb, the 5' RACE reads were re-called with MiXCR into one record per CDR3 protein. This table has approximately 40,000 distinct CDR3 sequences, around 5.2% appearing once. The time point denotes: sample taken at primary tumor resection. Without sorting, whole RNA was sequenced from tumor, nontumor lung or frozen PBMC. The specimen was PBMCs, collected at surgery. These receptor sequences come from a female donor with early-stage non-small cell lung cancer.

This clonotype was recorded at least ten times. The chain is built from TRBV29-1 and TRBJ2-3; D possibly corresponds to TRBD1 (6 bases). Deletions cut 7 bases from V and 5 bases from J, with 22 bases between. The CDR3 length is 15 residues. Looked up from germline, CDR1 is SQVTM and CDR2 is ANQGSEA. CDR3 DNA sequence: TGCAGCGCGGGACCTCCCCAGGGGCCCAGAGATACGCAGTATTTT. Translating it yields CSAGPPQGPRDTQYF.

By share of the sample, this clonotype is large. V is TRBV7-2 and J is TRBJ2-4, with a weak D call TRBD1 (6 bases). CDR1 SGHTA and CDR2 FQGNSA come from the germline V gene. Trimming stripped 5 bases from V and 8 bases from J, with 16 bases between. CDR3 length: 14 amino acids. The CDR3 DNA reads TGTGCCAGCAGCATAACAGGGTTGACGGACATTCAGTACTTC. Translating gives CASSITGLTDIQYF.

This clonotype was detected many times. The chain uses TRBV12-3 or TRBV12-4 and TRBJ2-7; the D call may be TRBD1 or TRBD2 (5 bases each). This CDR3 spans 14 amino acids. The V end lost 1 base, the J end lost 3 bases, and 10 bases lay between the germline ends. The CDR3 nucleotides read TGTGCCAGCAGTTTAGTAGGGGACCGCTACGAGCAGTACTTC. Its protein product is CASSLVGDRYEQYF.

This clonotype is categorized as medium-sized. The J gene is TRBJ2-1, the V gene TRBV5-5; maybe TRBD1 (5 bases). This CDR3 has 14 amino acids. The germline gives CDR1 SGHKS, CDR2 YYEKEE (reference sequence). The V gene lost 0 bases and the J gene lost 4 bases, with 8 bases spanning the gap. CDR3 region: CASSLARGYNEQFF. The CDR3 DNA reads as TGTGCCAGCAGCTTGGCTAGGGGATACAATGAGCAGTTCTTC.

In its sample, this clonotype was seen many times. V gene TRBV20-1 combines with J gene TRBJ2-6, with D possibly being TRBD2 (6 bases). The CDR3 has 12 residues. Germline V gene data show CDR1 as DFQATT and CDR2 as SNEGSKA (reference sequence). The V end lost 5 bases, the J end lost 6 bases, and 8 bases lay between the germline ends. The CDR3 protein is CSAGGTANVLTF. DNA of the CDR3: TGCAGTGCTGGCGGGACGGCCAACGTCCTGACTTTC.

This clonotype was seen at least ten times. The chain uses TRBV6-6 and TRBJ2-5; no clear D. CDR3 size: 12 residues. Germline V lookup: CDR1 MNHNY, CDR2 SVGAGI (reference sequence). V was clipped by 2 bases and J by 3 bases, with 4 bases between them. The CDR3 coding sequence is TGTGCCAGCAGTTACCCGGAAGAGACCCAGTACTTC. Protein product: CASSYPEETQYF.

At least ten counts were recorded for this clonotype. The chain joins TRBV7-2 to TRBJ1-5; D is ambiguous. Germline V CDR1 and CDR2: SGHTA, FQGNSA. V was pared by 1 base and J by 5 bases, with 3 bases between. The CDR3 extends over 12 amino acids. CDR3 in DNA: TGTGCCAGCAGCTTAGGCTATCAGCCCCAGCATTTT. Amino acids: CASSLGYQPQHF.

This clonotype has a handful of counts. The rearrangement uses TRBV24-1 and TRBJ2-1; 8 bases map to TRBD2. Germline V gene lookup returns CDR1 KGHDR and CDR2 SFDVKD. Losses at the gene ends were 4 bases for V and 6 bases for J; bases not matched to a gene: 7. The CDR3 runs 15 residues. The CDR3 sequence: CATSDPSTSGNEQFF. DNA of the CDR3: TGTGCCACCAGTGACCCATCCACTAGCGGCAATGAGCAGTTCTTC.

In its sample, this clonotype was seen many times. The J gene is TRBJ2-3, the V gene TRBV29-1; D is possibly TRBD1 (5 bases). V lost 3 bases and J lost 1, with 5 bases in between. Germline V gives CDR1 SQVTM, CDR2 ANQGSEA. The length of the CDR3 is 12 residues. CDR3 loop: CSVDRGTDTQYF. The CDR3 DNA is TGCAGCGTTGACAGGGGCACAGATACGCAGTATTTT.

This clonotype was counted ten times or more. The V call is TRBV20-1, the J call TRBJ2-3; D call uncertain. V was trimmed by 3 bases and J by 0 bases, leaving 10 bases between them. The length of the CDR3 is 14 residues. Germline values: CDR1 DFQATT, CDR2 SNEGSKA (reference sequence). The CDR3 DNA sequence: TGCAGTGCTAGTGGAGTTCCAAGCACAGATACGCAGTATTTT. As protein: CSASGVPSTDTQYF.

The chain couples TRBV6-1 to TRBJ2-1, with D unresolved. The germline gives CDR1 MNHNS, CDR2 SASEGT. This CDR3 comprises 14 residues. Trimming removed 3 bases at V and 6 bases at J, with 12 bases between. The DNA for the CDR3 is TGTGCCAGCAGTGAGAATCGATGGAGCAATGAGCAGTTCTTC. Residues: CASSENRWSNEQFF.

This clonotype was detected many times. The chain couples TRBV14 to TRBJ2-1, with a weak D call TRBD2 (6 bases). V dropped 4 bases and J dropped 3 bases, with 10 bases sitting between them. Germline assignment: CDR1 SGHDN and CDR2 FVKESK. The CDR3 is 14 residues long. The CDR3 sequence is CASSPRDFYNEQFF. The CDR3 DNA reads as TGTGCCAGCAGCCCCCGGGACTTCTACAATGAGCAGTTCTTC.

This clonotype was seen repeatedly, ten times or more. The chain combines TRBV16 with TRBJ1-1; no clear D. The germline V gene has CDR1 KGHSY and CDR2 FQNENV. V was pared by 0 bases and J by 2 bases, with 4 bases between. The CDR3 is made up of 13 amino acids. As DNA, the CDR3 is TGTGCCAGCAGCCAATCGGAAAACACTGAAGCTTTCTTT. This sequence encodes CASSQSENTEAFF.

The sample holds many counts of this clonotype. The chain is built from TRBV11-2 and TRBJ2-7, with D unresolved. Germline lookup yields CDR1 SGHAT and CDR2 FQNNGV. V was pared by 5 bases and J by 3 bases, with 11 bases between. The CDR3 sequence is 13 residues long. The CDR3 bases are TGTGCCAGCAGCCACTTAGGCAGCTACGAGCAGTACTTC. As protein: CASSHLGSYEQYF.

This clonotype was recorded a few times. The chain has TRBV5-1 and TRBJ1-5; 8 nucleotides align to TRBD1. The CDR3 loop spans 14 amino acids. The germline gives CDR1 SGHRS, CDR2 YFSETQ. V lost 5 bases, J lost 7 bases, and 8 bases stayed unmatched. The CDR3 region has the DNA TGCGCCAGCAGTCCAGACAGGGGATCACAGCCCCAGCATTTT. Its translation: CASSPDRGSQPQHF.

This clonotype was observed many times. This chain's CDR3 is CAISEGQPYTEAFF. CDR3 nucleotides: TGTGCCATCAGTGAAGGACAGCCGTACACTGAAGCTTTCTTT. The V and J genes are TRBV10-3 and TRBJ1-1; a possible D gene is TRBD1 (6 bases). This CDR3 is built from 14 residues. The V gene's germline CDR1 is ENHRY and CDR2 SYGVKD. Trimming pared 3 bases from V and 3 bases from J, leaving 11 bases between.

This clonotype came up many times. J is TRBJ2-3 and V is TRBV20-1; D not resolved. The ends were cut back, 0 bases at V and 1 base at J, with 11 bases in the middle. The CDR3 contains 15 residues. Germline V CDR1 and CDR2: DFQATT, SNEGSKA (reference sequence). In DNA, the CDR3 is TGCAGTGCTAGAGATCCTGGGGTGGGCACAGATACGCAGTATTTT. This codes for CSARDPGVGTDTQYF.

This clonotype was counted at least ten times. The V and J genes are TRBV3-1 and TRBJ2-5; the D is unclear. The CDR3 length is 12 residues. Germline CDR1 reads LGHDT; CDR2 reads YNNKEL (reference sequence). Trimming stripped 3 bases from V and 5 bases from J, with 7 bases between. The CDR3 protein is CASSQNGETQYF. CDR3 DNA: TGTGCCAGCAGCCAGAATGGGGAGACCCAGTACTTC.